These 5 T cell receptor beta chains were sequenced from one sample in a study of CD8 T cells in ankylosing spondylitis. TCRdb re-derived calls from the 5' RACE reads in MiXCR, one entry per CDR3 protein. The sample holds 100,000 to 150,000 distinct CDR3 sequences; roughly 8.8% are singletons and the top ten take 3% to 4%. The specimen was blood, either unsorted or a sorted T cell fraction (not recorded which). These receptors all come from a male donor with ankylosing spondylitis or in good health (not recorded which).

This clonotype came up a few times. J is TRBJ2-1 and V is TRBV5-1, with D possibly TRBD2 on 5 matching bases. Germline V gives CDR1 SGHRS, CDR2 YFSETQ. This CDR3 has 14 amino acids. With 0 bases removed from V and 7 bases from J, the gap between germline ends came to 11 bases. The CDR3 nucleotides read TGCGCCAGCAGCTTGGCACTAGAAACTAATGAGCAGTTCTTC. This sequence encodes CASSLALETNEQFF.

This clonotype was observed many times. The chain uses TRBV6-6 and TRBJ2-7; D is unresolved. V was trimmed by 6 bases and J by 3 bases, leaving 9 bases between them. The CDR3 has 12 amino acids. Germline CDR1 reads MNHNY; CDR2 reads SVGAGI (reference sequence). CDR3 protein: CASRLSFYEQYF. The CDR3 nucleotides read TGTGCCAGCAGGCTCTCCTTCTACGAGCAGTACTTC.

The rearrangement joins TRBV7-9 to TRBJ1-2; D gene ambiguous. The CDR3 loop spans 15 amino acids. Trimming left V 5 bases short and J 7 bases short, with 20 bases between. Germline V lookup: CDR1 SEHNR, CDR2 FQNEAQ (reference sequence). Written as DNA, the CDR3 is TGTGCCAGCAGCCCCCTTGAGGTCCTCATCGGTGGCTACACCTTC. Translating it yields CASSPLEVLIGGYTF.

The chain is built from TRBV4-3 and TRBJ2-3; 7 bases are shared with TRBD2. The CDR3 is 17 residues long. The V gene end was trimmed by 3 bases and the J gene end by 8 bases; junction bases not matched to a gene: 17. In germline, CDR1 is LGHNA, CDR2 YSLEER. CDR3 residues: CASSQSGLVMGRATQYF. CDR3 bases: TGCGCCAGCAGCCAGAGTGGACTAGTGATGGGTCGAGCTACGCAGTATTTT.

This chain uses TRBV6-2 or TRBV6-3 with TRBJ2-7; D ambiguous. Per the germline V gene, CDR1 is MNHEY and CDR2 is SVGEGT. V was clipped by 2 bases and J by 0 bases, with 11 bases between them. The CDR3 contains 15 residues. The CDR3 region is CASSYPEAYSYEQYF. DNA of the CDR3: TGTGCCAGCAGTTACCCAGAGGCCTACTCCTACGAGCAGTACTTC.